Listed below are T cell receptor beta chains from one sample, sequenced in a study of blood T cells in healthy people across ages. From the 5' RACE reads, TCRdb called clonotypes with MiXCR, one entry per CDR3 protein. Of some 1.4 million distinct CDR3 sequences listed, approximately 40% are singletons. The sample was blood. The receptor set was obtained from a woman between 18 and 29 years old in good health. CDR3s include the opening cysteine and the closing phenylalanine or tryptophan. The D gene is left open where the match is weak. Only part of the rows carry a size: once, few, many, or a class if the clone is expanded.

V,size,D,J,DNA,CDR3
TRBV5-1,few,TRBD1,TRBJ2-3,TGCGCCAGCAGCCGAGGACAGGGGGCGGTAGATACGCAGTATTTT,CASSRGQGAVDTQYF
TRBV20-1,few,TRBD1,TRBJ1-5,TGCAGTGCCACCGGACAGGGAGGCAATCAGCCCCAGCATTTT,CSATGQGGNQPQHF
TRBV20-1,.,.,TRBJ1-2,TGCAGTGCTAAAGCGGCATATGGGAATGGCTACACCTTC,CSAKAAYGNGYTF
TRBV10-1,.,.,TRBJ2-7,TGCGCCAGCAGTGACCAAGGGGTTCGCGACGAGCAGTACTTC,CASSDQGVRDEQYF
TRBV6-5,.,.,TRBJ2-5,TGTGTTGCCAGGTACCAAGAGACCCAGTACTTC,CVARYQETQYF
TRBV29-1,few,.,TRBJ2-1,TGCAGCGTTGAAGTGAGTCTAGCTTTTACCTACAATGAGCAGTTCTTC,CSVEVSLAFTYNEQFF
TRBV7-9,few,.,TRBJ2-7,TGTGCCAGCAGCTTAGGGGGGGAGACCTCCTACGAGCAGTACTTC,CASSLGGETSYEQYF
TRBV9,.,.,TRBJ1-4,TGTGCCAGCAGTCCTTCGGGGGAAAAACTGTTTTTT,CASSPSGEKLFF
TRBV10-3,.,.,TRBJ2-3,TGTGCCATCGGTGTAGGAGGTGGGAGAGGAGATACGCAGTATTTT,CAIGVGGGRGDTQYF
TRBV3-1,.,.,TRBJ2-7,TGTGCCAGCAGCCAAGTGAAGGATTACGAGCAGTACTTC,CASSQVKDYEQYF
TRBV7-9,.,.,TRBJ2-1,TGTGCCAGCGCAACGGGACACAACGGCTACAATGAGCAGTTCTTC,CASATGHNGYNEQFF
TRBV20-1,once,TRBD1,TRBJ1-2,TGCAGTGCTAGAGTGCTCGACAGGGGTCTAGTATCCTATGGCTACACCTTC,CSARVLDRGLVSYGYTF
TRBV2,.,.,TRBJ2-7,TGTGCCAGCAGTGACCCTCTTAGGATCTCCTACGAGCAGTACTTC,CASSDPLRISYEQYF
TRBV9,.,.,TRBJ2-2,TGTGCCAGCAGCGTAGGAATTACGAACACCGGGGAGCTGTTTTTT,CASSVGITNTGELFF
TRBV20-1,.,.,TRBJ1-5,TGCAGTGCTACAGGGGCCCAACAGCCCCAGCATTTT,CSATGAQQPQHF
TRBV7-8,many,.,TRBJ2-3,TGTGCCAGCAGCCTACCCTGGGGTTTCAGCACAGATACGCAGTATTTT,CASSLPWGFSTDTQYF
TRBV12-5,many,.,TRBJ2-7,TGTGCTAGTGGTTTGAGGTCCCCCTACGAGCAGTACTTC,CASGLRSPYEQYF
TRBV4-1,.,TRBD2,TRBJ2-5,TGCGCCAGCAGCCCCGCTAGCGGGGGGGGATCTTTTCAAGAGACCCAGTACTTC,CASSPASGGGSFQETQYF
TRBV6-1,.,TRBD1,TRBJ2-5,TGTGCCAGCACCGGGACAGGGACGATAGAGACCCAGTACTTC,CASTGTGTIETQYF
TRBV10-3,.,TRBD2,TRBJ2-5,TGTGCCATCAGTAGGACTAGCGGGGGCCAAGAGACCCAGTACTTC,CAISRTSGGQETQYF
TRBV23-1,.,TRBD1,TRBJ2-4,TGCGCCAGCAGTCAGCCTCCGGGACAGCAAGCGCGCTCATCAAGGTACTTC,CASSQPPGQQARSSRYF
TRBV4-1,.,.,TRBJ2-1,TGCGCCAGCAGCCAACCCGACAGCACCTACAATGAGCAGTTCTTC,CASSQPDSTYNEQFF
TRBV27,few,TRBD1,TRBJ1-1,TGTGCCAGCCGAGAGGGGACAGGGGGGATGAACACTGAAGCTTTCTTT,CASREGTGGMNTEAFF
TRBV15,.,.,TRBJ2-1,TGTGCCACCAGCTTAGGTGGCAATGAGCAGTTCTTC,CATSLGGNEQFF
TRBV12-3/TRBV12-4,few,.,TRBJ2-1,TGTGCCAGCAGTTTTGGGACGGACTACAATGAGCAGTTCTTC,CASSFGTDYNEQFF